This T cell receptor (beta chain) originates from a study of T cell changes during pregnancy in multiple sclerosis. V lost 2 bases to trimming and J lost 1 base; unmatched junction nucleotides: 2. The germline gives CDR1 LNHDA, CDR2 SQIVND (reference sequence). The CDR3 is 15 amino acids. Produced via immunoSEQ multiplex PCR; TCRdb's table is partial and in-frame only. The sample has about 100,000 clones, about nine tenths seen once. This clone was observed once. The sample consisted of peripheral blood, taken in the second trimester of pregnancy. The chain has TRBV19 and TRBJ2-3; 8 nucleotides line up with TRBD2. The TCR sequence derives from a female donor in good health, enrolled as a control in a pregnancy study. The CDR3 loop is CASSIRRGGTDTQYF. The CDR3 DNA reads TGTGCCAGTAGTATACGGCGGGGGGGCACAGATACGCAGTATTTT.